Each of the 22 T cell receptor beta chains below was sequenced from the same sample in a study of OX40 agonist ivuxolimab in advanced cancers. Profiling relied on immunoSEQ multiplex PCR, and the TCRdb table lists in-frame clones only, not all of them. The sample yields 90,000 or so clones, more than 85% seen once. The material sequenced was CD4+ or CD8+ T cells sorted from blood, taken in a trial of the OX40 agonist ivuxolimab. These receptors all stem from an adult with an advanced solid tumor such as melanoma, head and neck, liver or kidney cancer.

The chain has TRBV19 and TRBJ1-5, with 7 bases fitting TRBD1. The ends lost 3 bases at V and 2 bases at J; junction bases unmatched: 7. CDR1 LNHDA and CDR2 SQIVND come from the germline V gene (reference sequence). The CDR3 length is 16 residues. The CDR3 region has the DNA TGTGCCAGTAGTATCTACAGGGGAGGAGGCAATCAGCCCCAGCATTTT. This sequence encodes CASSIYRGGGNQPQHF.

The chain is built from TRBV6-1 and TRBJ2-2, with TRBD1 matching over 9 bases. The CDR3 covers 16 residues. J was trimmed by 1 base and V by 4 bases; bases with no gene match: 4. Germline V gene lookup returns CDR1 MNHNS and CDR2 SASEGT. CDR3 nucleotide sequence: TGTGCCAGCAGTGGGGTGGGACAGGGGAACACCGGGGAGCTGTTTTTT. This gives the protein CASSGVGQGNTGELFF.

The chain couples TRBV11-2 to TRBJ2-3, with unresolved D. V was cut by 1 base and J by 0 bases, with 8 bases left in between. The germline CDR1 and CDR2 sequences are SGHAT and FQNNGV. This CDR3 contains 15 residues. As DNA, the CDR3 is TGTGCCAGCAGCTTAGTCGGCCCTAGCACAGATACGCAGTATTTT. This codes for CASSLVGPSTDTQYF.

In its sample, this clone was seen once. V usage is TRBV7-6 and J usage is TRBJ1-3; possibly TRBD1 for D (5 bases). There are 14 residues in the CDR3. V was cut by 3 bases and J by 0 bases, with 6 bases left in between. Germline CDR1 reads SGHVS; CDR2 reads FNYEAQ. The CDR3 DNA reads as TGTGCCAGCAGCTTTGGGGGCTCTGGAAACACCATATATTTT. Amino acid sequence: CASSFGGSGNTIYF.

The chain is built from TRBV6-8 and TRBJ1-1; possibly TRBD1 for D (5 bases). Trimming left V 5 bases short and J 4 bases short, with 14 bases between. The CDR3 spans 14 residues. Germline V CDR1 and CDR2: MNHGY, SAAAGT. The CDR3 DNA reads as TGTGCCAGCAGTAAGGTCAGGGAGAGCACTGAAGCTTTCTTT. As protein: CASSKVRESTEAFF.

This chain links TRBV11-2 with TRBJ1-1, with D hard to call. The CDR3 extends over 12 amino acids. Germline V lookup: CDR1 SGHAT, CDR2 FQNNGV. V was cut by 5 bases and J by 4 bases, with 8 bases left in between. CDR3 bases: TGTGCCAGCAGCGGCCTGGGCACTGAAGCTTTCTTT. Amino acids: CASSGLGTEAFF.

The rearrangement uses TRBV5-5 and TRBJ2-2; 8 nucleotides match TRBD1. The CDR3 covers 15 residues. From germline, CDR1 is SGHKS and CDR2 YYEKEE (reference sequence). Losses at the gene ends were 2 bases for V and 4 bases for J; bases not matched to a gene: 4. The CDR3 coding sequence is TGTGCCAGCAGCTTCCGGACAGGGACCACCGGGGAGCTGTTTTTT. It specifies CASSFRTGTTGELFF. The full variable domain, in which reference TRBV5-5 and TRBJ2-2 provide the parts outside the CDR3, is DAGVTQSPTHLIKTRGQQVTLRCSPISGHKSVSWYQQVLGQGPQFIFQYYEKEERGRGNFPDRFSARQFPNYSSELNVNALLLGDSALYLCASSFRTGTTGELFFGEGSRLTVL.

The sample holds one count of this clone. The chain is built from TRBV6-5 and TRBJ2-3; possible D gene TRBD2, 6 bases. Germline assignment: CDR1 MNHEY and CDR2 SVGAGI. Deletions cut 0 bases from V and 5 bases from J, with 12 bases between. The CDR3 length is 15 residues. The CDR3: CASSYSTRLKDTQYF. CDR3 bases: TGTGCCAGCAGTTACTCGACTAGATTGAAAGATACGCAGTATTTT.

The chain uses TRBV7-9 and TRBJ2-5; 10 bases line up with TRBD2. This CDR3 has 16 amino acids. Germline trimming cut 2 bases from V and 4 bases from J; bases unmatched to any gene: 7. CDR1 and CDR2 from the germline V gene are SEHNR and FQNEAQ (reference sequence). The CDR3 here is CASSLFSGRTSETQYF. The CDR3 DNA reads TGTGCCAGCAGCTTATTTAGCGGGAGGACCTCAGAGACCCAGTACTTC.

The CDR3 is CASSLVRGWYQETQYF. The CDR3 DNA follows: TGCGCCAGCAGCTTGGTGAGGGGCTGGTACCAAGAGACCCAGTACTTC. The chain links TRBV5-1 to TRBJ2-5; D possibly matches TRBD1 or TRBD2 (5 bases each). CDR3 length equals 16 residues. In germline, CDR1 is SGHRS, CDR2 YFSETQ. V shed 0 bases and J shed 0 bases, with 12 bases lying between them. The whole variable domain, remainder taken from reference TRBV5-1 and TRBJ2-5, is KAGVTQTPRYLIKTRGQQVTLSCSPISGHRSVSWYQQTPGQGLQFLFEYFSETQRNKGNFPGRFSGRQFSNSRSEMNVSTLELGDSALYLCASSLVRGWYQETQYFGPGTRLLVL.

The chain uses TRBV6-6 and TRBJ1-1; D is unclear. Between the trimmed V and J ends, which lost 2 bases and 3 bases, there was a span of 7 bases. Germline V gives CDR1 MNHNY, CDR2 SVGAGI (reference sequence). This CDR3 comprises 13 residues. Here the CDR3 DNA reads TGTGCCAGCAGTTACCCACCTCACACTGAAGCTTTCTTT. Translated, it gives CASSYPPHTEAFF.

The chain employs TRBV5-6 and TRBJ2-1; possible D gene TRBD2, 6 bases. The CDR3 consists of 17 residues. V lost 3 bases, J lost 7 bases, and 23 bases lay in between. CDR1 and CDR2 from the germline V gene are SGHDT and YYEEEE. CDR3 in DNA: TGTGCCAGCAGCTGGGGGTTTCGCGGGGTTGGGCAGAATGAGCAGTTCTTC. This gives the protein CASSWGFRGVGQNEQFF.

The rearrangement links TRBV2 to TRBJ2-2, with TRBD2 as a possible D gene (5 bases). Germline V gives CDR1 SNHLY, CDR2 FYNNEI. V dropped 6 bases and J dropped 3 bases, with 14 bases sitting between them. This CDR3 comprises 15 residues. CDR3 residues: CASRAGLTYTGELFF. The CDR3 DNA reads as TGTGCCAGCAGAGCCGGACTGACTTACACCGGGGAGCTGTTTTTT.

The V gene is TRBV11-2, the J gene TRBJ2-1, with 10 bases aligning to TRBD2. From germline, CDR1 is SGHAT and CDR2 FQNNGV. V dropped 7 bases and J dropped 0; count of bases not matched to a gene: 6. This CDR3 is built from 16 residues. The CDR3 bases are TGTGCCAGCACGCCCAGCGGGAGGGCCTCCTACAATGAGCAGTTCTTC. Translating it yields CASTPSGRASYNEQFF.

The rearrangement uses TRBV29-1 and TRBJ2-3; D unresolved. The V and J ends lost 7 bases and 2 bases respectively, with 13 bases between them. This CDR3 region has 13 residues. Germline CDR1 SQVTM, CDR2 ANQGSEA. The CDR3 bases are TGCAGCGCCCCTGGCGAGCCCACAGATACGCAGTATTTT. Translating gives CSAPGEPTDTQYF.

The chain combines TRBV7-2 with TRBJ1-1, with 11 bases matching TRBD1. With V trimmed by 0 bases and J by 1 base, 4 bases remained unmatched. The germline CDR1 and CDR2 sequences are SGHTA and FQGNSA. There are 17 residues in the CDR3. The CDR3, as DNA: TGTGCCAGCAGCTTAGCGAGCGGGACAGGGGGGAACACTGAAGCTTTCTTT. Translating gives CASSLASGTGGNTEAFF.

The CDR3 DNA reads TGTGCCTCAGATACAGGGAATATTGCCTACAATGAGCAGTTCTTC. Translated: CASDTGNIAYNEQFF. The rearrangement uses TRBV30 and TRBJ2-1; TRBD1 is a possible D gene (6 bases). Germline V CDR1 and CDR2: GTSNPN, SVGIG (reference sequence). The CDR3 sequence is 15 residues long. Trimming removed 7 bases from V and 2 bases from J, with 18 bases in between.

The J gene is TRBJ2-5, the V gene TRBV6-6; D call uncertain. The CDR3 length is 15 residues. The germline gives CDR1 MNHNY, CDR2 SVGAGI (reference sequence). Trimming cost V 0 bases and J 0 bases, with 8 bases left between them. This chain's CDR3 is CASSYSWTYQETQYF. CDR3 DNA: TGTGCCAGCAGTTACTCGTGGACGTACCAAGAGACCCAGTACTTC.

The chain uses TRBV19 and TRBJ1-1, with D possibly TRBD1 on 5 matching bases. The CDR3 is 12 residues long. V lost 8 bases and J 1 base, leaving 8 bases between the germline ends. Germline V gene sequence: CDR1 LNHDA, CDR2 SQIVND (reference sequence). The CDR3 nucleotides are TGTGCCAGTGCCCAGGGGAACACTGAAGCTTTCTTT. Translated, it gives CASAQGNTEAFF.

V usage is TRBV7-6 and J usage is TRBJ2-6; tentative D call: TRBD1 (6 bases). The CDR3 consists of 15 residues. Trimming pared 2 bases from V and 4 bases from J, leaving 9 bases between. Germline loops: CDR1 SGHVS, CDR2 FNYEAQ. The CDR3 DNA is TGTGCCAGCAGCTTATCAGGGGTCGGGGCCAACGTCCTGACTTTC. Protein product: CASSLSGVGANVLTF.

This rearrangement joins TRBV11-2 to TRBJ2-7, with TRBD1 identical over 9 bases. The V gene's germline CDR1 is SGHAT and CDR2 FQNNGV. With 1 base clipped from V and 3 bases from J, the junction kept 13 bases outside the gene matches. The CDR3 has 18 amino acids. The CDR3 coding sequence is TGTGCCAGCAGCTTAGCGGTTGATACAGGGGGCAAGAGCTACGAGCAGTACTTC. Protein sequence: CASSLAVDTGGKSYEQYF.

The chain has TRBV10-3 and TRBJ2-1; TRBD1 matches at 10 bases. Germline CDR1 ENHRY, CDR2 SYGVKD. Trimming at V came to 4 bases and at J to 6 bases, leaving 3 bases not matched to a gene. The CDR3 length is 14 residues. The CDR3 nucleotides read TGTGCCATCAGTGCCGGGACAGGGGCCAATGAGCAGTTCTTC. Protein product: CAISAGTGANEQFF.